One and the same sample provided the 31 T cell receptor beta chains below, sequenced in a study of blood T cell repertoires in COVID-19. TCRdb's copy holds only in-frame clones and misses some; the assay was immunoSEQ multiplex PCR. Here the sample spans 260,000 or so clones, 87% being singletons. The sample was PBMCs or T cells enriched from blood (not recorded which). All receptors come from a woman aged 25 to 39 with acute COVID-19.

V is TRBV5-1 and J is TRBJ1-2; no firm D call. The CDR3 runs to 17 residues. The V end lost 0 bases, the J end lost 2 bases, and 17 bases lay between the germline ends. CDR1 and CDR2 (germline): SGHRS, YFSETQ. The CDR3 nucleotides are TGCGCCAGCAGCTTGGATCGGCCTGTCAGACAAAACTATGGCTACACCTTC. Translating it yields CASSLDRPVRQNYGYTF. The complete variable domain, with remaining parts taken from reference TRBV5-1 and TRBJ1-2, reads KAGVTQTPRYLIKTRGQQVTLSCSPISGHRSVSWYQQTPGQGLQFLFEYFSETQRNKGNFPGRFSGRQFSNSRSEMNVSTLELGDSALYLCASSLDRPVRQNYGYTFGSGTRLTVV.

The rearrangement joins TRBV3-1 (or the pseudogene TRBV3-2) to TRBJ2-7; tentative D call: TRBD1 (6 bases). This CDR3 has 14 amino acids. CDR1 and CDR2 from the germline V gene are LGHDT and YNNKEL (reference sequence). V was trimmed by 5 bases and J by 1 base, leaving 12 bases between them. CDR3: CASSITGFSYEQYF. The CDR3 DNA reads TGTGCCAGCAGCATAACAGGGTTTTCCTACGAGCAGTACTTC.

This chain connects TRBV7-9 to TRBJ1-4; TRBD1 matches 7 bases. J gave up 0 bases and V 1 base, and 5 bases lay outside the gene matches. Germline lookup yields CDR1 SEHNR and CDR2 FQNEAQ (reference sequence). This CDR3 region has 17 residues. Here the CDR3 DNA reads TGTGCCAGCAGCTTAGACGGTGGGACAGCAACTAATGAAAAACTGTTTTTT. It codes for CASSLDGGTATNEKLFF.

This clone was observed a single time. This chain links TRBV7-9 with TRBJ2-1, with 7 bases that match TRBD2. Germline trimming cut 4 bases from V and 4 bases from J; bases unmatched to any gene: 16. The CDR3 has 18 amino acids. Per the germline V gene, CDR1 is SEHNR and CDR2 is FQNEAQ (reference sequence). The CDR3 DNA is TGTGCCAGCAGCTCCCCCTCGCTTCGGGCGGGGGAATACAATGAGCAGTTCTTC. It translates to CASSSPSLRAGEYNEQFF.

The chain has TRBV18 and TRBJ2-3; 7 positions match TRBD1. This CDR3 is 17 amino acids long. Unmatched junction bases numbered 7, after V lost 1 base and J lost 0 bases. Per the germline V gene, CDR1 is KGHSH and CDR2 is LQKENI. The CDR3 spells CASSPRVRQGSTDTQYF. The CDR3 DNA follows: TGTGCCAGCTCACCACGGGTTCGACAGGGAAGCACAGATACGCAGTATTTT.

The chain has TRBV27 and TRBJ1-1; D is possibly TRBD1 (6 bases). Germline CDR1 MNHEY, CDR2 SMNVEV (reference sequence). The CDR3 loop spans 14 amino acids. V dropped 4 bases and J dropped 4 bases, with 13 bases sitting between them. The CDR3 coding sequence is TGTGCCAGCAGTTCGCCGCCGGACAGCACTGAAGCTTTCTTT. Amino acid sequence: CASSSPPDSTEAFF.

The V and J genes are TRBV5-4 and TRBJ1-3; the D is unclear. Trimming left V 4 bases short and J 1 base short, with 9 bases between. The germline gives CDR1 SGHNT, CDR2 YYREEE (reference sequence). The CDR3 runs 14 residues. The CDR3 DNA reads TGTGCCAGCAGCAACCCGGTTTCTGGAAACACCATATATTTT. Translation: CASSNPVSGNTIYF.

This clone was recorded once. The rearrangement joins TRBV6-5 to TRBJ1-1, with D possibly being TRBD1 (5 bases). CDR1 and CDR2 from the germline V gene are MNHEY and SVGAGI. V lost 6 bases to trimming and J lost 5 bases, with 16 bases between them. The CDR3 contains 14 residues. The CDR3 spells CASRLEWGGTEAFF. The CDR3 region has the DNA TGTGCCAGCAGATTAGAGTGGGGGGGAACTGAAGCTTTCTTT.

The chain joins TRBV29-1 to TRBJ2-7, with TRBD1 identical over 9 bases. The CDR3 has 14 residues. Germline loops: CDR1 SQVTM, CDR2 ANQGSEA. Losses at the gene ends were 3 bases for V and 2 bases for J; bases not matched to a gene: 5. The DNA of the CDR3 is TGCAGCGTTGAGACGGACAGGGGAACCTACGAGCAGTACTTC. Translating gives CSVETDRGTYEQYF.

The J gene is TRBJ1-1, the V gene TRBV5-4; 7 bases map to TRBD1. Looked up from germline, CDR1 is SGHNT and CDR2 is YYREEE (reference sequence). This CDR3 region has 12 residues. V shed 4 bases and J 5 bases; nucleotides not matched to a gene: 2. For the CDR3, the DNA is TGTGCCAGCAGCCTGGACAGGACTGAAGCTTTCTTT. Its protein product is CASSLDRTEAFF.

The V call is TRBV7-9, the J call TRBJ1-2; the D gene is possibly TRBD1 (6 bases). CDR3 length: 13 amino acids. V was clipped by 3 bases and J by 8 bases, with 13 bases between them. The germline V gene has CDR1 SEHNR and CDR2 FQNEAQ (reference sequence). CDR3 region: CASSFSGVDGYTF. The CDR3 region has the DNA TGTGCCAGCAGCTTTTCAGGGGTAGACGGCTACACCTTC. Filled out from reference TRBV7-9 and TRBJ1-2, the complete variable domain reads DTGVSQNPRHKITKRGQNVTFRCDPISEHNRLYWYRQTLGQGPEFLTYFQNEAQLEKSRLLSDRFSAERPKGSFSTLEIQRTEQGDSAMYLCASSFSGVDGYTFGSGTRLTVV.

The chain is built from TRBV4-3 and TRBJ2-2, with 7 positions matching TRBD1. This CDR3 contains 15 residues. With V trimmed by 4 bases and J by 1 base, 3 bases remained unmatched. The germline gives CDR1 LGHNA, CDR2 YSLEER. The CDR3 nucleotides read TGCGCCAGCAGCCGCGACAGGGTGAACACCGGGGAGCTGTTTTTT. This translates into CASSRDRVNTGELFF.

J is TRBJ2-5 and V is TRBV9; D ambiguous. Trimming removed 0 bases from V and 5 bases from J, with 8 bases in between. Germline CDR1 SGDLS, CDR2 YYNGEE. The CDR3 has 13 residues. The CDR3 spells CASSVGSSETQYF. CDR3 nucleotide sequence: TGTGCCAGCAGCGTAGGGAGTTCCGAGACCCAGTACTTC.

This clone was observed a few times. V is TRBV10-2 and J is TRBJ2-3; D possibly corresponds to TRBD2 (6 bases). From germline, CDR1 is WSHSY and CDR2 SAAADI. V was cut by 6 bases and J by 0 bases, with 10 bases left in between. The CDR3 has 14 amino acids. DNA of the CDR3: TGCGCCAGCAGGCCCGGGACTAGCACAGATACGCAGTATTTT. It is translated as CASRPGTSTDTQYF.

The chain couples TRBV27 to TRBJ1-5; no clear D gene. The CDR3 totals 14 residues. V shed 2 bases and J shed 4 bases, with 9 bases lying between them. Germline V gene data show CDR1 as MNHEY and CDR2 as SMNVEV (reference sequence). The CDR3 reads CASSLAGLNQPQHF. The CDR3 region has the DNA TGTGCCAGCAGTTTAGCAGGTTTGAATCAGCCCCAGCATTTT.

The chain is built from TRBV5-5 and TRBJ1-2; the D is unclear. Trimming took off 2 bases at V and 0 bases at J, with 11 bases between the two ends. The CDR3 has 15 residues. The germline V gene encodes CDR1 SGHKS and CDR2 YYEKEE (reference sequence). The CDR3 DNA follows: TGTGCCAGCAGCTTTCAGGTGGCCGCTAACTATGGCTACACCTTC. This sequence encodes CASSFQVAANYGYTF.

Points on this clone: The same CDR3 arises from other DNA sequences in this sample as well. The CDR3 DNA reads as TGTGCCAGTAGTAACCGGGACAGGGGGGTAGGAACTGAAGCTTTCTTT. This gives the protein CASSNRDRGVGTEAFF. The rearrangement uses TRBV19 and TRBJ1-1, with 11 bases that match TRBD1. Per germline, CDR1 LNHDA and CDR2 SQIVND (reference sequence). CDR3 length equals 16 residues. The ends lost 4 bases at V and 5 bases at J; junction bases unmatched: 9. The variable domain in full, completed from reference TRBV19 and TRBJ1-1, reads DGGITQSPKYLFRKEGQNVTLSCEQNLNHDAMYWYRQDPGQGLRLIYYSQIVNDFQKGDIAEGYSVSREKKESFPLTVTSAQKNPTAFYLCASSNRDRGVGTEAFFGQGTRLTVV.

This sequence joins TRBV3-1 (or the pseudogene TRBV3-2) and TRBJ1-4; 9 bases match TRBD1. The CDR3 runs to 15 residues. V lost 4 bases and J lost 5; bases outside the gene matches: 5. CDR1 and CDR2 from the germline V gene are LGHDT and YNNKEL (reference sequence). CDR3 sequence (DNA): TGTGCCAGCAGCCCCTGGACAGGGGAGAATGAAAAACTGTTTTTT. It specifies CASSPWTGENEKLFF.

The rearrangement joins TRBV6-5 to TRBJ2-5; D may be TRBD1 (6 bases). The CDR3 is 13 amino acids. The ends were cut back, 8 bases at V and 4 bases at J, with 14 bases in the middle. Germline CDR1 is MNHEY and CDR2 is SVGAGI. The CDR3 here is CASLRGGGETQYF. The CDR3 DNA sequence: TGTGCCAGCCTCAGGGGTGGAGGAGAGACCCAGTACTTC.

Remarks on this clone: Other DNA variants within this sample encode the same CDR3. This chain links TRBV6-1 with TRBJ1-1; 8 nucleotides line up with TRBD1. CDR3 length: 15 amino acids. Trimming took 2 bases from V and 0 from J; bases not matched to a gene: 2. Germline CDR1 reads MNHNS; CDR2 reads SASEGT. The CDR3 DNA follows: TGTGCCAGCAGTGAACCAGGGGGCGTGAACACTGAAGCTTTCTTT. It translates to CASSEPGGVNTEAFF.

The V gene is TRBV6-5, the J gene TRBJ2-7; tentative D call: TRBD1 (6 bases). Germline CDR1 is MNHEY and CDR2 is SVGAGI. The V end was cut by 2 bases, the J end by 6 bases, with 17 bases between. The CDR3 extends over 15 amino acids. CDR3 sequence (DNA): TGTGCCAGCAGTTACCGGAAGAACAGGGCTGGCGAGCAGTACTTC. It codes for CASSYRKNRAGEQYF.

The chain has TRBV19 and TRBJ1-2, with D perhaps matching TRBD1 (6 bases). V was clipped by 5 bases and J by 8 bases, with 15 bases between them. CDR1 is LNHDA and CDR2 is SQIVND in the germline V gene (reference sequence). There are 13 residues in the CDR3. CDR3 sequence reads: CASSLGHRGGYTF. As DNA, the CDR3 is TGTGCCAGTAGTTTGGGACACCGGGGAGGCTACACCTTC.

Here the CDR3 DNA reads TGCGCCAGCAGCTTGGAGGGACAGGGAGTGGCAGAGACCCAGTACTTC. Its translation: CASSLEGQGVAETQYF. V usage is TRBV5-1 and J usage is TRBJ2-5; 9 bases agree with TRBD1. Trimming cost V 0 bases and J 4 bases; bases outside gene matches: 7. The germline V gene encodes CDR1 SGHRS and CDR2 YFSETQ. The CDR3 has 16 amino acids.

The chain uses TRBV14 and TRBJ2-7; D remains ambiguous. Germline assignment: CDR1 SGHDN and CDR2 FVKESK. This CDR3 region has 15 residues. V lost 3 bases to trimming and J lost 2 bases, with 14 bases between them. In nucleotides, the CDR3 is TGTGCCAGCAGCCAGGGCCTCCAGGTCGCCTACGAGCAGTACTTC. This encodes CASSQGLQVAYEQYF.

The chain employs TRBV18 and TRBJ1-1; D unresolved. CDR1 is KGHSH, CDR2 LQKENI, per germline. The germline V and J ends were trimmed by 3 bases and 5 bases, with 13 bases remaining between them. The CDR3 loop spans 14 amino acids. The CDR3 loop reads CASSPRDIETEAFF. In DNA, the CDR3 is TGTGCCAGCTCACCCAGAGACATCGAGACTGAAGCTTTCTTT.

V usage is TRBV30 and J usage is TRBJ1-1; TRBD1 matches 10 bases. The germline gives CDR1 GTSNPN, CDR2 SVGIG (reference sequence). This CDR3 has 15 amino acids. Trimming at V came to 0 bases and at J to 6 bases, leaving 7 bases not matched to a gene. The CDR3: CAWSVHRQGAAEAFF. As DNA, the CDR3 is TGTGCCTGGAGTGTACACCGACAGGGGGCAGCTGAAGCTTTCTTT.

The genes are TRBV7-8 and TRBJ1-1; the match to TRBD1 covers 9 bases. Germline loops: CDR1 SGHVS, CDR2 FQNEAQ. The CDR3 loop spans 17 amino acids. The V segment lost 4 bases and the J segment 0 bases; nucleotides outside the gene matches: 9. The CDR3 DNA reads TGTGCCAGCAGCTCCCGGACAGGGGAGGGGATGAACACTGAAGCTTTCTTT. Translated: CASSSRTGEGMNTEAFF.

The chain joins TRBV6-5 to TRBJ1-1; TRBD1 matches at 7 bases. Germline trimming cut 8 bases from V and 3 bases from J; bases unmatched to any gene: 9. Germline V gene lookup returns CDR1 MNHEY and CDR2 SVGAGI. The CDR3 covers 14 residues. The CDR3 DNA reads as TGTGCCAGCGGTCTTTCCAGGGGGGACACTGAAGCTTTCTTT. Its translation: CASGLSRGDTEAFF.

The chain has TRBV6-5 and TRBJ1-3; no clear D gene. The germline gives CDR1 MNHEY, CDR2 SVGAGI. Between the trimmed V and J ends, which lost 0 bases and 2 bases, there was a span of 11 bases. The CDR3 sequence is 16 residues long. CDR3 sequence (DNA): TGTGCCAGCAGTTACTCGCGGGAATTCGCTGGAAACACCATATATTTT. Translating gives CASSYSREFAGNTIYF.

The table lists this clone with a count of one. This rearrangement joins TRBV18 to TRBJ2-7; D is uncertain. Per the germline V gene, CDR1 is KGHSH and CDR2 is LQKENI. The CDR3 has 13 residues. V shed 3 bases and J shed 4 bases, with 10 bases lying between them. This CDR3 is CASSPSVGYEQYF. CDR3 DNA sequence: TGTGCCAGCTCACCGAGCGTTGGTTACGAGCAGTACTTC.

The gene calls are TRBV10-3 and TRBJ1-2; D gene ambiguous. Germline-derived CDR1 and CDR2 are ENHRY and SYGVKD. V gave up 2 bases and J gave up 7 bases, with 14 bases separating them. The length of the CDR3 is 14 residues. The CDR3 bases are TGTGCCATCAGTGAGCTAGGCTCGAGGGTTGGCTACACCTTC. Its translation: CAISELGSRVGYTF.